This T cell receptor (beta chain) was documented in a study of blood T cell repertoires in COVID-19. Study overall: Acute-phase and convalescent COVID-19 samples originated in the United States, Italy and Spain. T cells, B-cell-depleted T cells, or PBMCs provided the cDNA or gDNA that served as material.

Study processing details: Amplification with reference gene primers provided the estimates of nucleated cell counts. Using immunoSEQ multiplex PCR, the repertoire was profiled, and TCRdb retains in-frame clones only, with some absent. D and trimming were read from the DNA, whereas the V and J calls and clone size are those reported in that table. The sample lists roughly 32,000 clones; around 91% were seen once. This clone was detected a few times. CDR1 MNHEY and CDR2 SVGEGT come from the germline V gene. V was clipped by 2 bases and J by 0 bases; unmatched bases: 3. The CDR3 contains 16 residues. Material: peripheral blood. This TCR came from a man older than 75 with acute or convalescent COVID-19. J is TRBJ2-3 and V is TRBV6-2 or TRBV6-3, with 9 positions matching TRBD1. CDR3 amino acids: CASSYQTGGSTDTQYF. The CDR3 DNA follows: TGTGCCAGCAGTTACCAAACAGGGGGCAGCACAGATACGCAGTATTTT.